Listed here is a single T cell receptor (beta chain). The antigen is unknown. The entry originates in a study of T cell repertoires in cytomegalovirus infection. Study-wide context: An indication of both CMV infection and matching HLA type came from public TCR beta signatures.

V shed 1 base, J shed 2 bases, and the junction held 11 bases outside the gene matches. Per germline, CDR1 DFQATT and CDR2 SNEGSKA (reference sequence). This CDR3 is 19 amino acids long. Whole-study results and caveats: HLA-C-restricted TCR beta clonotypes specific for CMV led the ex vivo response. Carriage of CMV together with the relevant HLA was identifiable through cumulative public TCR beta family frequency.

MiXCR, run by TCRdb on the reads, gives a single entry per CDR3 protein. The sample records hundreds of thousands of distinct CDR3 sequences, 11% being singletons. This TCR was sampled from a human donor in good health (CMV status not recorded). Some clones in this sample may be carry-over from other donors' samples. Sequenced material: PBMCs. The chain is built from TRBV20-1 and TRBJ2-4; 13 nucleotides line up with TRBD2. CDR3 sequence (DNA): TGCAGTGCTAGAGGATCCGGGACTAGCGGGATACTTTCCAAAAACATTCAGTACTTC. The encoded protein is CSARGSGTSGILSKNIQYF.